A selection of T cell receptor beta chains follows, all from one sample in a study of beta chain features in type 1 diabetes. Assay: immunoSEQ multiplex PCR; the TCRdb copy retains only in-frame clones and omits some. Among roughly 150,000 clones listed, approximately 12% were seen once. The sequenced sample consisted of central memory CD4+ T cells from blood. All receptors come from a man between 18 and 29 years old in good health. Each CDR3 is given with its conserved first and last residue. A D gene is named only where the DNA matches it firmly. Clone sizes are given selectively: once, few, many, or a class where the clone is expanded.

NA	TRBJ2-3	NA	TRBV6-6	TGTGCCAGCAGTTACACTTTGAACAGGGGCACAGATACGCAGTATTTT	CASSYTLNRGTDTQYF
NA	TRBJ2-7	few	TRBV21-1	TGTGCCAGCAGCACGGACTTATCGTCCTACGAGCAGTACTTC	CASSTDLSSYEQYF
NA	TRBJ1-6	few	TRBV7-2	TGTGCCAGCAGCTTAGGAGGACAGCCTTCGGGTTCACCCCTCCACTTT	CASSLGGQPSGSPLHF
NA	TRBJ2-7	few	TRBV4-3	TGCGCCAGCAGCTCTCAGTTGAGGTACGAGCAGTACTTC	CASSSQLRYEQYF
NA	TRBJ2-2	NA	TRBV29-1	TGCAGCGTGCAGACAGGAACCACCGGGGAGCTGTTTTTT	CSVQTGTTGELFF
NA	TRBJ1-2	few	TRBV21-1	TGTGCCAGCAGCAAAAGGGATCGAGGTGGCTACACCTTC	CASSKRDRGGYTF
NA	TRBJ2-3	NA	TRBV5-4	TGTGCCAGCAGCTTGGAGGTGGGAGGTATCGCAGATACGCAGTATTTT	CASSLEVGGIADTQYF
NA	TRBJ1-5	NA	TRBV18	TGTGCCAGCTCACCGGCTTCAGGTCAGCCCCAGCATTTT	CASSPASGQPQHF
NA	TRBJ1-3	NA	TRBV30	TGTGCCTGGAGTCCCTCCCTGGGACGGAGAACTGGAAACACCATATATTTT	CAWSPSLGRRTGNTIYF
TRBD2	TRBJ2-1	few	TRBV6-5	TGTGCCAGCAGTTACAAAACGGGGGGGCCGCATGAGCAGTTCTTC	CASSYKTGGPHEQFF
TRBD1	TRBJ1-2	NA	TRBV18	TGTGCCAGCTCACCGACAGGGGGCTATGGCTACACCTTC	CASSPTGGYGYTF
NA	TRBJ2-1	once	TRBV7-3	TGTGCCAGCAGCTTAAGTGGGTCCTACAATGAGCAGTTCTTC	CASSLSGSYNEQFF
NA	TRBJ1-6	NA	TRBV7-9	TGTGCCAGCAGCCCCGAACTTAATTCACCCCTCCACTTT	CASSPELNSPLHF
NA	TRBJ2-1	few	TRBV2	TGTGCCAGCAGTGAAGCCCTTCGGGTTGAGCAGTTCTTC	CASSEALRVEQFF
NA	TRBJ1-1	few	TRBV9	TGTGCCAGCAGGGAGGCGGAGGGGGAAGCTTTCTTT	CASREAEGEAFF
NA	TRBJ2-5	few	TRBV5-4	TGTGCCAGCAGCTTAAGGAGGGGCGCCCAAGAGACCCAGTACTTC	CASSLRRGAQETQYF
NA	TRBJ1-1	NA	TRBV6-6	TGTGCCAGCAGTTACTCAACGGTTGGGAGGAAAGCTTTCTTT	CASSYSTVGRKAFF
NA	TRBJ1-2	NA	TRBV29-1	TGCAGCGTCGGAACAGGAGTCTATGGCTACACCTTC	CSVGTGVYGYTF
NA	TRBJ2-3	few	TRBV9	TGTGCCAGCAGTACTCCAGGGGGGCGGCTAGCGGGCACCACAGATACGCAGTATTTT	CASSTPGGRLAGTTDTQYF
TRBD1	TRBJ1-4	NA	TRBV5-4	TGTGCCAGCAGCCCCCGACAGGGGGTAGGTGAAAAACTGTTTTTT	CASSPRQGVGEKLFF
TRBD2	TRBJ2-1	few	TRBV9	TGTGCCAGCAGCCCCCGGCGGGAGGGAAACAATGAGCAGTTCTTC	CASSPRREGNNEQFF
NA	TRBJ2-3	many	TRBV7-9	TGTGCCAGCAGCCCCGACAGGCGTAGCACAGATACGCAGTATTTT	CASSPDRRSTDTQYF
TRBD2	TRBJ2-1	NA	TRBV9	TGTGCCAGCAGCCTCACTAGCGGAGGCAATGAGCAGTTCTTC	CASSLTSGGNEQFF
NA	TRBJ1-1	many	TRBV7-2	TGTGCCAGCACGTCGGGCACTGAAGCTTTCTTT	CASTSGTEAFF
NA	TRBJ2-7	NA	TRBV5-4	TGTGCCAGCAGCTTAGACAGGTACGAGCAGTACTTC	CASSLDRYEQYF
NA	TRBJ2-2	NA	TRBV4-2	TGTGCCAGCAGCCAAGTAACCGCCGGGGAGCTGTTTTTT	CASSQVTAGELFF
TRBD1	TRBJ1-2	NA	TRBV11-1	TGTGCCAGCAGCCCTGTCGGGACAGGCTATAGCTATGGCTACACCTTC	CASSPVGTGYSYGYTF
NA	TRBJ2-6	few	TRBV7-9	TGTGCCAGCAGCTACGGGCAGCGAATCTCTGGGGCCAACGTCCTGACTTTC	CASSYGQRISGANVLTF
NA	TRBJ2-7	medium-sized	TRBV29-1	TGCAGCGCCGAGGTCGACTACGAGCAGTACTTC	CSAEVDYEQYF
TRBD1	TRBJ2-6	NA	TRBV11-2	TGTGCCAGCAGCTCGGGACAGGGGGCGCTTGGGGCCAACGTCCTGACTTTC	CASSSGQGALGANVLTF
NA	TRBJ1-1	few	TRBV19	TGTGCCAGTAGTGCCCAGGCCGTTGGGGACACTGAAGCTTTCTTT	CASSAQAVGDTEAFF
NA	TRBJ1-2	few	TRBV18	TGTGCCAGCTCACCAACGGGGGCGGCCTATGGCTACACCTTC	CASSPTGAAYGYTF